Following are 30 T cell receptor beta chains from one sample sequenced in a study of CD8 T cells in Susac syndrome. Reverse transcription of about 0.45 to 1 ug RNA was carried out with random hexamers. MiXCR was run by TCRdb on the immunoSEQ multiplex PCR reads, yielding one entry per CDR3 protein. The data contain around 280,000 distinct CDR3 sequences, approximately 85% of them singletons. Sample: CD8+ T cells from PBMCs. The receptors stem from a human donor with multiple sclerosis.

The chain joins TRBV7-9 to TRBJ2-5; 7 bases fit TRBD2. Germline loops: CDR1 SEHNR, CDR2 FQNEAQ (reference sequence). The CDR3 spans 13 residues. With V trimmed by 5 bases and J by 10 bases, 10 bases remained unmatched. The CDR3 loop reads CASSARSGADQYF. The CDR3 DNA sequence: TGTGCCAGCAGCGCTCGAAGCGGGGCGGACCAGTACTTC. Filled out from reference TRBV7-9 and TRBJ2-5, the complete variable domain reads DTGVSQNPRHKITKRGQNVTFRCDPISEHNRLYWYRQTLGQGPEFLTYFQNEAQLEKSRLLSDRFSAERPKGSFSTLEIQRTEQGDSAMYLCASSARSGADQYFGPGTRLLVL.

J is TRBJ1-4 and V is TRBV7-9; D ambiguous. Germline CDR1 reads SEHNR; CDR2 reads FQNEAQ (reference sequence). Trimming left V 7 bases short and J 8 bases short, with 11 bases between. This CDR3 spans 12 amino acids. The CDR3 nucleotides read TGTGCCAGCACCCCCGGGTCGGAAAAACTGTTTTTT. It yields the protein CASTPGSEKLFF.

The gene calls are TRBV29-1 and TRBJ2-3, with 7 nucleotides matching TRBD2. This CDR3 has 14 residues. CDR1 SQVTM and CDR2 ANQGSEA come from the germline V gene. V lost 6 bases and J lost 2; bases outside the gene matches: 8. Here the CDR3 reads CSVTGTTHTDTQYF. The CDR3 DNA reads TGCAGCGTAACCGGGACTACCCACACAGATACGCAGTATTTT.

This rearrangement joins TRBV16 to TRBJ1-2; possibly TRBD1 for D (5 bases). There are 18 residues in the CDR3. The ends were cut back, 2 bases at V and 4 bases at J, with 23 bases in the middle. Germline CDR1 and CDR2: KGHSY and FQNENV. CDR3 bases: TGTGCCAGCAGCCAACCACTGGGGGAAATCACCTACTCCTATGGCTACACCTTC. As protein: CASSQPLGEITYSYGYTF.

This clonotype is a singleton in its sample. The chain couples TRBV27 to TRBJ1-5; D unclear. In germline, CDR1 is MNHEY, CDR2 SMNVEV (reference sequence). The CDR3 extends over 13 amino acids. V dropped 3 bases and J dropped 4 bases, with 7 bases sitting between them. The CDR3 bases are TGTGCCAGCAGTTTCACGAAAAATCAGCCCCAGCATTTT. It specifies CASSFTKNQPQHF.

The gene calls are TRBV7-2 and TRBJ2-1; TRBD2 matches at 9 bases. V was pared by 3 bases and J by 6 bases, with 6 bases of the junction left unmatched. The CDR3 covers 15 residues. CDR1 and CDR2 (germline): SGHTA, FQGNSA. The CDR3: CASSFVAGDINEQFF. In DNA form, the CDR3 reads TGTGCCAGCAGCTTTGTAGCGGGAGATATCAATGAGCAGTTCTTC.

The chain combines TRBV28 with TRBJ1-5; 8 nucleotides line up with TRBD1. Germline CDR1 is MDHEN and CDR2 is SYDVKM. The CDR3 is 15 amino acids. J was trimmed by 8 bases and V by 4 bases; bases with no gene match: 10. The CDR3 sequence is CASSSLNRGMEPQHF. DNA for the CDR3: TGTGCCAGCAGTTCCTTAAACAGGGGGATGGAGCCCCAGCATTTT.

The chain carries TRBV28 and TRBJ2-1; TRBD2 aligns across 10 bases. V shed 5 bases and J 6 bases; nucleotides not matched to a gene: 10. In germline, CDR1 is MDHEN, CDR2 SYDVKM. The length of the CDR3 is 16 residues. CDR3 sequence (DNA): TGTGCCAGCAGTCTCCTATCGGGACTAGCGTCCAATGAGCAGTTCTTC. Translated: CASSLLSGLASNEQFF. Using reference TRBV28 and TRBJ2-1 for the parts outside the CDR3, the full variable domain is DVKVTQSSRYLVKRTGEKVFLECVQDMDHENMFWYRQDPGLGLRLIYFSYDVKMKEKGDIPEGYSVSREKKERFSLILESASTNQTSMYLCASSLLSGLASNEQFFGPGTRLTVL.

This rearrangement joins TRBV7-3 to TRBJ2-1; 9 bases line up with TRBD2. The germline V gene has CDR1 SGHTA and CDR2 FQGTGA. The ends lost 1 base at V and 6 bases at J; junction bases unmatched: 7. The CDR3 loop spans 16 amino acids. CDR3 sequence reads: CASSLRWREGPNEQFF. In DNA, the CDR3 is TGTGCCAGCAGCTTAAGATGGCGGGAGGGGCCCAATGAGCAGTTCTTC.

The chain is built from TRBV6-5 and TRBJ2-2; D is possibly TRBD2 (5 bases). The CDR3 has 18 residues. V was shortened by 0 bases and J by 2 bases, with 16 bases between the two germline ends. Germline CDR1 MNHEY, CDR2 SVGAGI. CDR3 protein: CASSYSRGKADNTGELFF. Here the CDR3 DNA reads TGTGCCAGCAGTTACTCGAGAGGGAAAGCGGATAACACCGGGGAGCTGTTTTTT.

The chain couples TRBV2 to TRBJ1-1; no definite D call. The V gene lost 3 bases and the J gene lost 11 bases, with 7 bases spanning the gap. The V gene's germline CDR1 is SNHLY and CDR2 FYNNEI. CDR3 size: 10 residues. DNA of the CDR3: TGTGCCAGCAGTGACCCTCGGGCTTTCTTT. The encoded protein is CASSDPRAFF.

The rearrangement links TRBV5-1 to TRBJ2-7, with 14 bases lining up with TRBD2. Trimming removed 4 bases from V and 1 base from J; junction bases left unmatched: 10. CDR1 is SGHRS, CDR2 YFSETQ, per germline. This CDR3 is built from 18 residues. Here the CDR3 reads CASSATGLAGEKSYEQYF. CDR3 DNA sequence: TGCGCCAGCAGCGCTACGGGACTAGCGGGAGAAAAATCCTACGAGCAGTACTTC.

The rearrangement joins TRBV11-2 to TRBJ2-1; no reliable D call. Germline V gives CDR1 SGHAT, CDR2 FQNNGV. The CDR3 totals 15 residues. Trimming removed 1 base from V and 7 bases from J, with 14 bases in between. In nucleotides, the CDR3 is TGTGCCAGCAGCTTAGGCTTAGGAATGTCGAATGAGCAGTTCTTC. Translation gives CASSLGLGMSNEQFF.

This chain uses TRBV27 with TRBJ2-1, with D tentatively TRBD2 (6 bases). Germline CDR1 is MNHEY and CDR2 is SMNVEV (reference sequence). The CDR3 has 14 residues. Deletions cut 6 bases from V and 7 bases from J, with 16 bases between. The CDR3 loop is CASSSLGRGNEQFF. The CDR3 DNA follows: TGTGCCAGCAGCTCGCTTGGCCGGGGGAATGAGCAGTTCTTC.

The rearrangement uses TRBV29-1 and TRBJ2-2; 7 nucleotides match TRBD1. CDR1 SQVTM and CDR2 ANQGSEA come from the germline V gene. The CDR3 contains 11 residues. V shed 6 bases, J shed 5 bases, and the junction held 0 bases outside the gene matches. The CDR3, as DNA: TGCAGCGTGACAGGGACCGGGGAGCTGTTTTTT. Its protein is CSVTGTGELFF.

This rearrangement joins TRBV5-4 to TRBJ2-2, with TRBD2 matching over 12 bases. Germline trimming cut 4 bases from V and 1 base from J; bases unmatched to any gene: 5. This CDR3 has 17 residues. Per germline, CDR1 SGHNT and CDR2 YYREEE (reference sequence). The CDR3 region has the DNA TGTGCCAGCAGCCACGGACTAGCGGGACTGAACACCGGGGAGCTGTTTTTT. Translated, it gives CASSHGLAGLNTGELFF.

This CDR3 reads CSARGAKTLYEQYF. CDR3 in DNA: TGCAGTGCTAGAGGAGCTAAAACTCTCTACGAGCAGTACTTC. V gene TRBV20-1 combines with J gene TRBJ2-7, with D unclear. The CDR3 length is 14 residues. Trimming took 1 base from V and 3 from J, leaving 13 bases between them. Germline V lookup: CDR1 DFQATT, CDR2 SNEGSKA (reference sequence).

This clonotype was detected a few times. This chain links TRBV30 with TRBJ2-7; D possibly matches TRBD1 or TRBD2 (5 bases each). The CDR3 consists of 11 residues. V was pared by 3 bases and J by 12 bases, with 15 bases between. Germline values: CDR1 GTSNPN, CDR2 SVGIG (reference sequence). CDR3 residues: CAWRRGQGRYF. CDR3 DNA: TGTGCCTGGAGGAGGGGTCAGGGAAGGTACTTC.

The V call is TRBV6-5, the J call TRBJ2-3; 12 bases are shared with TRBD2. This CDR3 comprises 19 residues. Germline CDR1 MNHEY, CDR2 SVGAGI. Germline trimming cut 2 bases from V and 4 bases from J; bases unmatched to any gene: 13. The chain's CDR3 is CASSYTIFPGLAGSDTQYF. In DNA, the CDR3 is TGTGCCAGCAGTTACACTATCTTTCCGGGACTAGCGGGTTCAGATACGCAGTATTTT.

As concerns this clonotype: Mismatch with germline at one junction end may stem from a read error. The V and J genes are TRBV12-3 or TRBV12-4 and TRBJ1-5; no reliable D call. This CDR3 region has 14 residues. Here the CDR3 DNA reads TGTGCCAGCAGATTAGGGTATAGCAATCAGCCCCAGCATTTT. Its translation: CASRLGYSNQPQHF.

The gene calls are TRBV20-1 and TRBJ2-7; possibly TRBD1 for D (6 bases). Trimming removed 4 bases at V and 0 bases at J, with 10 bases between. The CDR3 is 13 residues long. Germline loops: CDR1 DFQATT, CDR2 SNEGSKA (reference sequence). CDR3 region: CSANREPSYEQYF. The CDR3 bases are TGCAGTGCTAACAGGGAGCCCTCCTACGAGCAGTACTTC.

J is TRBJ1-2 and V is TRBV9, with D possibly being TRBD1 (5 bases). V gave up 7 bases and J gave up 4 bases, with 11 bases separating them. Germline-derived CDR1 and CDR2 are SGDLS and YYNGEE. This CDR3 has 12 amino acids. CDR3 sequence: CASRSTVYGYTF. DNA of the CDR3: TGTGCCAGCCGGTCGACAGTCTATGGCTACACCTTC.

This chain links TRBV20-1 with TRBJ1-1; D might be TRBD1 (5 bases). The CDR3 length is 13 residues. CDR1 is DFQATT and CDR2 is SNEGSKA in the germline V gene (reference sequence). V lost 5 bases, J lost 7 bases, and 17 bases lay in between. In DNA form, the CDR3 reads TGCAGTGCTCCCCAGGGACGGTTTGTTGAAGCTTTCTTT. Its translation is CSAPQGRFVEAFF.

CDR3 residues: CASSPRGWNYNEQFF. The CDR3 nucleotides read TGTGCCAGCAGCCCACGGGGGTGGAACTACAATGAGCAGTTCTTC. This chain uses TRBV9 with TRBJ2-1, with D possibly TRBD2 on 6 matching bases. The CDR3 length is 15 residues. Deletions cut 4 bases from V and 3 bases from J, with 14 bases between. Germline V gives CDR1 SGDLS, CDR2 YYNGEE.

This chain links TRBV7-9 with TRBJ2-5, with 7 bases lining up with TRBD1. In germline, CDR1 is SEHNR, CDR2 FQNEAQ (reference sequence). The CDR3 runs 15 residues. Trimming removed 3 bases from V and 5 bases from J; junction bases left unmatched: 9. CDR3 in amino acids: CASSLALTGSETQYF. CDR3 bases: TGTGCCAGCAGCTTGGCTCTGACAGGGAGTGAGACCCAGTACTTC.

This chain connects TRBV9 to TRBJ2-1, with 9 bases that match TRBD2. This CDR3 region has 15 residues. Germline V gene sequence: CDR1 SGDLS, CDR2 YYNGEE. J gave up 5 bases and V 6 bases, and 9 bases lay outside the gene matches. The DNA of the CDR3 is TGTGCCAGCACCCTTAGCGGGAGTAGAGACAATGAGCAGTTCTTC. Translation: CASTLSGSRDNEQFF. Filled out from reference TRBV9 and TRBJ2-1, the complete variable domain reads DSGVTQTPKHLITATGQRVTLRCSPRSGDLSVYWYQQSLDQGLQFLIQYYNGEERAKGNILERFSAQQFPDLHSELNLSSLELGDSALYFCASTLSGSRDNEQFFGPGTRLTVL.

J is TRBJ2-7 and V is TRBV28, with D possibly being TRBD1 or TRBD2 (5 bases each). Per the germline V gene, CDR1 is MDHEN and CDR2 is SYDVKM. The V gene lost 8 bases and the J gene lost 7 bases, with 18 bases spanning the gap. The CDR3 runs 13 residues. CDR3 in DNA: TGTGCCAGCGGGGCCTTCGGGACGCCAGAGCAGTACTTC. Translation gives CASGAFGTPEQYF. The whole variable domain, filled in from reference TRBV28 and TRBJ2-7, reads DVKVTQSSRYLVKRTGEKVFLECVQDMDHENMFWYRQDPGLGLRLIYFSYDVKMKEKGDIPEGYSVSREKKERFSLILESASTNQTSMYLCASGAFGTPEQYFGPGTRLTVT.

The CDR3 coding sequence is TGTGCCAGCAGTTTAAGGGCCCCGCGAGGGCGGTACGAGCAGTACTTC. Amino acids: CASSLRAPRGRYEQYF. This chain joins TRBV27 and TRBJ2-7; TRBD2 is a possible D gene (5 bases). V lost 2 bases, J lost 4 bases, and 18 bases lay in between. The germline CDR1 and CDR2 sequences are MNHEY and SMNVEV (reference sequence). CDR3 length: 16 amino acids.

The CDR3 DNA reads TGTGCCAGCAGTTTCCGGGGGACGGGCTCCACTGAAGCTTTCTTT. It encodes CASSFRGTGSTEAFF. This chain connects TRBV27 to TRBJ1-1, with a possible D match to TRBD1 (5 bases). Germline assignment: CDR1 MNHEY and CDR2 SMNVEV (reference sequence). The CDR3 spans 15 residues. V dropped 3 bases and J dropped 4 bases, with 15 bases sitting between them.

The chain couples TRBV12-3 or TRBV12-4 to TRBJ2-7; 7 positions agree with TRBD1. This CDR3 comprises 15 residues. After removal of 3 bases from V and 1 base from J, the junction contained 6 bases not matched to a gene. CDR3 sequence: CASSFRQGVSYEQYF. CDR3 nucleotide sequence: TGTGCCAGCAGTTTCCGTCAGGGGGTATCCTACGAGCAGTACTTC.